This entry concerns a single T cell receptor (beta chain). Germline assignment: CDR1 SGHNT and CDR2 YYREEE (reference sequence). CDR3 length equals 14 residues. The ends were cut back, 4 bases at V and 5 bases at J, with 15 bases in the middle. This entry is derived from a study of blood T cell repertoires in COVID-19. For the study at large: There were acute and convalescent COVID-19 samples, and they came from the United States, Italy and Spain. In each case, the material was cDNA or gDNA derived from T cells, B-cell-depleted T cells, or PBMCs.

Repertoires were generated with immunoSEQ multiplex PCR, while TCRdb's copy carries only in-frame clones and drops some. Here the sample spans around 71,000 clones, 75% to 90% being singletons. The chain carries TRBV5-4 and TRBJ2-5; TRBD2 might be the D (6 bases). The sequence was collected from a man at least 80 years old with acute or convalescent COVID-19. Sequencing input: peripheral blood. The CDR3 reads CASSPTRLGETQYF. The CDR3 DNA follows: TGTGCCAGCAGCCCGACTAGGTTAGGGGAGACCCAGTACTTC.